Listed here is a single T cell receptor beta chain. The antigen is unknown. There were only Caucasian adults among the donors, and all lived in Nashville, Tennessee. Libraries were prepared by immunoSEQ multiplex PCR; TCRdb keeps only in-frame clonotypes and omits some of them. The sample yields some 2,000,000 clones, roughly 96% seen once. The germline V gene encodes CDR1 SGHNT and CDR2 YENEEA. The CDR3 extends over 15 amino acids. Trimming left V 5 bases short and J 6 bases short, with 19 bases between. This record comes from a study of shared clonotypes between healthy human individuals. Study-wide points: Approximately 4.5% was the fraction of naive CD4 clonotypes found shared across a few donors.

Source material: naive CD4+ T cells sorted from blood. Subset here: CD45RA+ positively selected. The rearrangement joins TRBV11-3 to TRBJ1-1; D is perhaps TRBD1 (6 bases). This receptor was taken from a man between 18 and 35 years old in good health. CDR3 in DNA: TGTGCCAGCAGCACTGGGGACACGGGAAACTCTGAAGCTTTCTTT. Translation: CASSTGDTGNSEAFF. The full variable domain, its missing parts supplied by reference TRBV11-3 and TRBJ1-1, is EAGVVQSPRYKIIEKKQPVAFWCNPISGHNTLYWYLQNLGQGPELLIRYENEEAVDDSQLPKDRFSAERLKGVDSTLKIQPAELGDSAVYLCASSTGDTGNSEAFFGQGTRLTVV.